The T cell receptor beta chain described here comes from a study of response to subunit inactivated influenza vaccine. Study-level findings and limits: There was a suggestion from the authors that each seasonal influenza vaccination recruits few new T cells.

This clonotype was observed a few times. Its antigen is not identified. TCRdb reanalysed the RT-PCR reads using MiXCR and keeps one entry per CDR3 protein. Of 500,000 to 550,000 distinct CDR3 sequences in the sample, less than 10% were seen once. This TCR came from a man between 50 and 75 years old who received an inactivated influenza vaccine. This sample comprised PBMCs from blood, obtained less than 25 months after vaccination.

The DNA of the CDR3 is TGTGCCAGCAGCAGGGTATCCTACAATGAGCAGTTCTTC. Amino acids: CASSRVSYNEQFF. The chain joins TRBV11-2 to TRBJ2-1; D unresolved. The CDR3 loop spans 13 amino acids. The germline gives CDR1 SGHAT, CDR2 FQNNGV. The V and J ends lost 5 bases and 1 base respectively, with 6 bases between them.